The 12 T cell receptor beta chains in this list originate from one sample, sequenced in a study of blood T cell repertoires in COVID-19. Method: immunoSEQ multiplex PCR; TCRdb's copy keeps in-frame clones and lacks some. The repertoire has 80,000 to 100,000 clones, approximately 80% of them found once; the top ten carry roughly 15%. Sample: peripheral blood. The receptor set was obtained from a human donor in a cohort sampled during active COVID-19.

This clone was counted between two and nine times. The chain is built from TRBV6-6 and TRBJ1-5, with D unresolved. CDR3 size: 13 residues. V was shortened by 5 bases and J by 2 bases, with 7 bases between the two germline ends. In germline, CDR1 is MNHNY, CDR2 SVGAGI (reference sequence). In DNA form, the CDR3 reads TGTGCCAGCAGTGTGATAGGCAATCAGCCCCAGCATTTT. It is translated as CASSVIGNQPQHF.

This chain joins TRBV18 and TRBJ2-1; 9 positions match TRBD2. V was clipped by 3 bases and J by 3 bases; unmatched bases: 3. Germline assignment: CDR1 KGHSH and CDR2 LQKENI. CDR3 size: 15 residues. The DNA for the CDR3 is TGTGCCAGCTCACCGGGACTAGCATTCTACAATGAGCAGTTCTTC. It specifies CASSPGLAFYNEQFF. The entire variable domain, with the rest obtained from reference TRBV18 and TRBJ2-1, is as follows: NAGVMQNPRHLVRRRGQEARLRCSPMKGHSHVYWYRQLPEEGLKFMVYLQKENIIDESGMPKERFSAEFPKEGPSILRIQQVVRGDSAAYFCASSPGLAFYNEQFFGPGTRLTVL.

The chain employs TRBV2 and TRBJ2-7, with 8 bases fitting TRBD2. The junction had 9 bases not matched to a gene; V was cut back by 6 bases and J by 5 bases. Per the germline V gene, CDR1 is SNHLY and CDR2 is FYNNEI. This CDR3 comprises 14 residues. The CDR3 DNA is TGTGCCAGCAGGAAGGGACTAGTTTACGACGAGCAGTACTTC. This sequence encodes CASRKGLVYDEQYF.

The rearrangement links TRBV15 to TRBJ1-4; D uncertain. This CDR3 comprises 17 residues. Germline loops: CDR1 LNHNV, CDR2 YYDKDF (reference sequence). V was trimmed by 1 base and J by 0 bases, leaving 12 bases between them. CDR3 protein: CATSRVGSVATNEKLFF. The CDR3 DNA follows: TGTGCCACCAGCAGAGTAGGCAGCGTTGCAACTAATGAAAAACTGTTTTTT.

The chain employs TRBV19 and TRBJ1-1; possibly TRBD1 for D (6 bases). This CDR3 contains 11 residues. V lost 4 bases and J lost 11, with 11 bases in between. In germline, CDR1 is LNHDA, CDR2 SQIVND (reference sequence). Here the CDR3 DNA reads TGTGCCAGTAGTAATGGCCAGGGGGCTTTCTTT. Its protein is CASSNGQGAFF.

This clone was picked up one time. This sequence joins TRBV6-1 and TRBJ2-1; the match to TRBD2 covers 9 bases. CDR3 length equals 15 residues. The V gene end was trimmed by 2 bases and the J gene end by 7 bases; junction bases not matched to a gene: 6. In germline, CDR1 is MNHNS, CDR2 SASEGT. The CDR3 bases are TGTGCCAGCAGTGAATTTAGCGGGAGTACGAATGAGCAGTTCTTC. Amino acids: CASSEFSGSTNEQFF.

This sequence joins TRBV18 and TRBJ2-7; D uncertain. Trimming pared 6 bases from V and 2 bases from J, leaving 17 bases between. Germline V gene data show CDR1 as KGHSH and CDR2 as LQKENI. CDR3 size: 15 residues. Written as DNA, the CDR3 is TGTGCCAGCTCCCCCGACCAAGACAAGACCTACGAGCAGTACTTC. Its protein product is CASSPDQDKTYEQYF.

V and J are TRBV11-3 and TRBJ1-1; 7 nucleotides agree with TRBD1. The germline CDR1 and CDR2 sequences are SGHNT and YENEEA. CDR3 length equals 13 residues. V shed 5 bases, J shed 3 bases, and the junction held 3 bases outside the gene matches. This CDR3 reads CASSQGVDTEAFF. The CDR3 coding sequence is TGTGCCAGCAGCCAGGGGGTGGACACTGAAGCTTTCTTT.

The V gene is TRBV7-8, the J gene TRBJ1-5, with D possibly matching TRBD1 (6 bases). The germline V gene has CDR1 SGHVS and CDR2 FQNEAQ. Trimming shortened V by 5 bases and J by 0 bases, and 17 bases separated the two germline ends. The CDR3 extends over 17 amino acids. CDR3 sequence: CASSPHRGDISNQPQHF. CDR3 bases: TGTGCCAGCAGCCCTCATCGGGGGGACATTAGCAATCAGCCCCAGCATTTT.

The rearrangement uses TRBV5-4 and TRBJ2-1; 11 bases fit TRBD2. Germline V gene lookup returns CDR1 SGHNT and CDR2 YYREEE (reference sequence). The CDR3 covers 17 residues. J lost 4 bases, V lost 3 bases, and 9 bases had no gene match. The CDR3 protein is CASSSISGGVGYNEQFF. CDR3 nucleotide sequence: TGTGCCAGCAGCTCTATTAGCGGGGGGGTAGGTTACAATGAGCAGTTCTTC.

The CDR3 is CASRTQGSGAFF. For the CDR3, the DNA is TGTGCCAGCAGAACACAGGGGAGCGGAGCTTTCTTT. This rearrangement joins TRBV6-5 to TRBJ1-1; 7 nucleotides agree with TRBD1. Germline trimming cut 6 bases from V and 10 bases from J; bases unmatched to any gene: 8. Germline V lookup: CDR1 MNHEY, CDR2 SVGAGI. The CDR3 is made up of 12 amino acids.

This chain connects TRBV29-1 to TRBJ2-1; 11 bases line up with TRBD2. Germline CDR1 SQVTM, CDR2 ANQGSEA. V trimming: 4 bases; J trimming: 5 bases; junction bases outside the gene matches: 1. The CDR3 contains 13 residues. CDR3: CSVASGGNNEQFF. In DNA form, the CDR3 reads TGCAGCGTTGCTAGCGGGGGGAACAATGAGCAGTTCTTC.